A single sample gave rise to the 18 T cell receptor beta chains below, sequenced in a study of radiotherapy plus CTLA-4 blockade in lung cancer. Clones were sequenced by immunoSEQ multiplex PCR, and TCRdb holds only the in-frame ones, with some missing. This sample carries fewer than 90,000 clones, 75% to 90% of them seen once, and the ten largest clones take 0.75% to 0.85%. This specimen consisted of peripheral blood, obtained from a patient treated with radiotherapy plus ipilimumab. These TCRs come from a human donor with non-small cell lung cancer who had stable disease on radiotherapy plus ipilimumab.

The rearrangement joins TRBV28 to TRBJ1-2; D not resolved. Trimming shortened V by 2 bases and J by 7 bases, and 14 bases separated the two germline ends. This CDR3 region has 14 residues. The germline gives CDR1 MDHEN, CDR2 SYDVKM. The CDR3 DNA reads as TGTGCCAGCAGTTTAGTGACGCACGTCTCTGGCTACACCTTC. Its translation is CASSLVTHVSGYTF.

The chain uses TRBV5-6 and TRBJ2-1; 8 bases are a match to TRBD2. The junction had 3 bases not matched to a gene; V was cut back by 0 bases and J by 4 bases. Germline CDR1 is SGHDT and CDR2 is YYEEEE. CDR3 length: 15 residues. The chain's CDR3 is CASSLGGLGYNEQFF. CDR3 DNA: TGTGCCAGCAGCTTGGGGGGACTAGGATACAATGAGCAGTTCTTC.

A single count supports this clone. The V gene is TRBV2, the J gene TRBJ2-7; 7 bases are shared with TRBD1. J lost 0 bases, V lost 10 bases, and 12 bases had no gene match. This CDR3 is built from 15 residues. Germline V lookup: CDR1 SNHLY, CDR2 FYNNEI. The CDR3: CATRGQVGSSYEQYF. The DNA for the CDR3 is TGTGCCACTAGAGGACAGGTCGGAAGCTCCTACGAGCAGTACTTC.

This clone appeared a single time. V is TRBV6-6 and J is TRBJ2-2, with 7 bases aligning to TRBD2. The junction had 5 bases not matched to a gene; V was cut back by 6 bases and J by 7 bases. The CDR3 contains 13 residues. The germline V gene encodes CDR1 MNHNY and CDR2 SVGAGI (reference sequence). The CDR3 DNA follows: TGTGCCAGCAGCCAAAGGGAGGGCGGGGAGCTGTTTTTT. Translation: CASSQREGGELFF.

The rearrangement links TRBV7-8 to TRBJ2-5; maybe TRBD1 (6 bases). The CDR3 extends over 15 amino acids. The germline V and J ends were trimmed by 2 bases and 5 bases, with 15 bases remaining between them. Looked up from germline, CDR1 is SGHVS and CDR2 is FQNEAQ. CDR3 in amino acids: CASSLPTGLRETQYF. Here the CDR3 DNA reads TGTGCCAGCAGCTTACCCACAGGGCTTCGGGAGACCCAGTACTTC.

The rearrangement links TRBV19 to TRBJ1-4; a possible D gene is TRBD1 (5 bases). This CDR3 is built from 15 residues. V was clipped by 6 bases and J by 1 base, with 12 bases between them. Germline assignment: CDR1 LNHDA and CDR2 SQIVND (reference sequence). Here the CDR3 DNA reads TGTGCCAGTAGGAGAGGGGATGAAACTAATGAAAAACTGTTTTTT. This codes for CASRRGDETNEKLFF.

The chain joins TRBV25-1 to TRBJ2-5; D may be TRBD2 (6 bases). Trimming left V 4 bases short and J 5 bases short, with 11 bases between. The CDR3 contains 13 residues. Germline lookup yields CDR1 MGHDK and CDR2 SYGVNS. CDR3 sequence (DNA): TGTGCCAGCAGTGGAGGAGGGGCTGAGACCCAGTACTTC. This sequence encodes CASSGGGAETQYF.

The J gene is TRBJ2-2, the V gene TRBV7-6, with D perhaps TRBD2 (6 bases). Germline V CDR1 and CDR2: SGHVS, FNYEAQ. Trimming removed 3 bases from V and 3 bases from J, with 17 bases in between. The CDR3 runs to 17 residues. CDR3 loop: CASSLIVGGSDTGELFF. The CDR3 DNA is TGTGCCAGCAGCTTGATCGTCGGGGGTAGCGACACCGGGGAGCTGTTTTTT. The full variable domain, rest sourced from reference TRBV7-6 and TRBJ2-2, is GAGVSQSPRYKVTKRGQDVALRCDPISGHVSLYWYRQALGQGPEFLTYFNYEAQQDKSGLPNDRFSAERPEGSISTLTIQRTEQRDSAMYRCASSLIVGGSDTGELFFGEGSRLTVL.

The chain links TRBV28 to TRBJ1-1, with D perhaps TRBD1 (5 bases). Germline V gene sequence: CDR1 MDHEN, CDR2 SYDVKM. Trimming pared 6 bases from V and 4 bases from J, leaving 15 bases between. This CDR3 is built from 14 residues. The CDR3 nucleotides are TGTGCCAGCAGGCCTCTCGCAGGGTCCACTGAAGCTTTCTTT. It specifies CASRPLAGSTEAFF.

This rearrangement joins TRBV6-1 to TRBJ2-7; the D gene is possibly TRBD2 (6 bases). V was shortened by 5 bases and J by 3 bases, with 14 bases between the two germline ends. The CDR3 extends over 14 amino acids. Germline values: CDR1 MNHNS, CDR2 SASEGT. The CDR3 DNA reads as TGTGCCAGCAGTCGATCGGGGGAGTTCTACGAGCAGTACTTC. Amino acids: CASSRSGEFYEQYF.

V gene TRBV27 combines with J gene TRBJ2-1; D uncertain. V gave up 8 bases and J gave up 0 bases, with 11 bases separating them. The CDR3 runs to 14 residues. CDR1 is MNHEY, CDR2 SMNVEV, per germline (reference sequence). CDR3: CASRPSSSYNEQFF. The CDR3 DNA reads as TGTGCCAGCCGGCCGTCGAGCTCCTACAATGAGCAGTTCTTC.

The chain joins TRBV2 to TRBJ2-1, with 7 bases that match TRBD2. Germline V gene data show CDR1 as SNHLY and CDR2 as FYNNEI. This CDR3 spans 14 amino acids. With V trimmed by 4 bases and J by 8 bases, 8 bases remained unmatched. DNA of the CDR3: TGTGCCAGCAGTGTGGGGCGGGGGTTCCATGAGCAGTTCTTC. Its translation is CASSVGRGFHEQFF.

The chain is built from TRBV9 and TRBJ2-2, with 11 bases matching TRBD1. The V and J ends lost 4 bases and 4 bases, in that order; junction bases with no gene match: 9. Germline CDR1 SGDLS, CDR2 YYNGEE. The CDR3 sequence is 17 residues long. CDR3 bases: TGTGCCAGCAGCCCTTGGACAGGGGGCGAAGGCACCGGGGAGCTGTTTTTT. Translated, it gives CASSPWTGGEGTGELFF.

The rearrangement links TRBV4-1 to TRBJ1-1; D remains unclear. Germline V lookup: CDR1 MGHRA, CDR2 YSYEKL. The V gene lost 6 bases and the J gene lost 3 bases, with 5 bases spanning the gap. This CDR3 has 11 amino acids. CDR3 sequence reads: CASRRDTEAFF. The DNA for the CDR3 is TGCGCCAGCAGAAGGGACACTGAAGCTTTCTTT.

The chain links TRBV28 to TRBJ2-7, with 12 bases that match TRBD2. J was trimmed by 6 bases and V by 4 bases; bases with no gene match: 10. The germline V gene encodes CDR1 MDHEN and CDR2 SYDVKM. The CDR3 totals 16 residues. The CDR3 loop reads CASSSQTSGSRGEQYF. The CDR3 region has the DNA TGTGCCAGCAGTTCCCAGACTAGCGGGAGTCGGGGCGAGCAGTACTTC.

The chain couples TRBV7-8 to TRBJ1-5; TRBD1 agrees at 7 bases. In germline, CDR1 is SGHVS, CDR2 FQNEAQ. Losses at the gene ends were 1 base for V and 0 bases for J; bases not matched to a gene: 0. The CDR3 has 15 residues. DNA of the CDR3: TGTGCCAGCAGCTTAGGGGACAGTAGCAATCAGCCCCAGCATTTT. It encodes CASSLGDSSNQPQHF.

The chain carries TRBV7-3 and TRBJ1-1; D may be TRBD1 (5 bases). The germline gives CDR1 SGHTA, CDR2 FQGTGA. Trimming shortened V by 5 bases and J by 3 bases, and 10 bases separated the two germline ends. This CDR3 comprises 13 residues. In nucleotides, the CDR3 is TGTGCCAGCAGCCGACAGATAGACACTGAAGCTTTCTTT. Protein sequence: CASSRQIDTEAFF.

CDR3 nucleotide sequence: TGCGCCAGCAGTCAGGACAGGGGGCGAAATAATTCACCCCTCCACTTT. Translation: CASSQDRGRNNSPLHF. The rearrangement joins TRBV23-1 to TRBJ1-6, with TRBD1 matching 11 bases. TRBV23-1 has ORF status, its function being uncertain. The J segment lost 5 bases and the V segment lost 3 bases, leaving 3 bases of the junction unmatched. The CDR3 length is 16 residues.